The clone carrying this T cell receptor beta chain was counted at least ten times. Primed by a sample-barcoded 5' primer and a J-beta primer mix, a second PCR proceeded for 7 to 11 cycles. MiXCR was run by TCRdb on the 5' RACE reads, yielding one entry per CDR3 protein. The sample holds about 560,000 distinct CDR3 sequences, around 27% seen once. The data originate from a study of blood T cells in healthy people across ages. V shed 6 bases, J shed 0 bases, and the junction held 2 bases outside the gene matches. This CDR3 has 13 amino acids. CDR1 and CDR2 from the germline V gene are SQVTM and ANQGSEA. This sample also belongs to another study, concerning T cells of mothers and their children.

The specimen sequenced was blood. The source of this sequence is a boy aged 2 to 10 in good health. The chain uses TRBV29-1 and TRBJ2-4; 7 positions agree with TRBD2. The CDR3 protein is CSVAGLAKNIQYF. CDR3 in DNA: TGCAGCGTAGCGGGACTAGCCAAAAACATTCAGTACTTC.